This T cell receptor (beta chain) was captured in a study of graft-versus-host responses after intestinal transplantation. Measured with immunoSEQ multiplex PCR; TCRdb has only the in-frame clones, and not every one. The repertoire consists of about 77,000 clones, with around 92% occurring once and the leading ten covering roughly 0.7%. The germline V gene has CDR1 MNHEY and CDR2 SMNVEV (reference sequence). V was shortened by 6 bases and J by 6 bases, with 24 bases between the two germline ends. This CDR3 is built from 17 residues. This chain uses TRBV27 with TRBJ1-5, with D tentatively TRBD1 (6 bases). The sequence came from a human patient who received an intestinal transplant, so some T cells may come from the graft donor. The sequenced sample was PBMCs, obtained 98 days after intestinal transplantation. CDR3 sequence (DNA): TGTGCCAGCAGCCCCGCCAGGGGAAGGTATTCGAGTCAGCCCCAGCATTTT. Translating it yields CASSPARGRYSSQPQHF.